These 18 T cell receptor beta chains came from one sample sequenced in a study of regulatory T cells in long-lasting Graves disease. Arm-PCR of CDR3 regions and iRepertoire HTBI primers were used to build TCR beta libraries. MiXCR was run by TCRdb on the multiplex PCR reads, yielding one entry per CDR3 protein. Altogether about 310,000 distinct CDR3 sequences are present, more than 15% being singletons, with the ten largest covering 35% to 45%. The time point was: newly diagnosed GD, antithyroid drugs for less than 3 months. PBMCs provided the RNA from which the TCR library was made. The specimen was peripheral blood mononuclear cells (PBMCs), collected at new diagnosis, from a patient treated with antithyroid drugs. These TCRs come from a female donor with Graves disease.

This clonotype showed up many times. V usage is TRBV7-9 and J usage is TRBJ1-1; D not certain. The CDR3 is 13 residues long. The V and J ends lost 4 bases and 4 bases respectively, with 10 bases between them. Per germline, CDR1 SEHNR and CDR2 FQNEAQ (reference sequence). CDR3 region: CASSSTEGTEAFF. In nucleotides, the CDR3 is TGTGCCAGCAGCTCGACGGAGGGCACTGAAGCTTTCTTT.

Ten or more counts support this clonotype. The chain uses TRBV7-2 and TRBJ1-4; D unclear. V shed 3 bases and J shed 9 bases, with 8 bases lying between them. Germline V gives CDR1 SGHTA, CDR2 FQGNSA. CDR3 size: 12 residues. CDR3 residues: CASSFYGKKLFF. The CDR3 coding sequence is TGTGCCAGCAGCTTTTACGGAAAAAAACTGTTTTTT.

This clonotype was seen ten or more times. V usage is TRBV9 and J usage is TRBJ1-1; 10 bases are a match to TRBD1. The CDR3 is made up of 16 amino acids. V lost 0 bases and J lost 0; bases outside the gene matches: 2. Germline V gene lookup returns CDR1 SGDLS and CDR2 YYNGEE. The CDR3 coding sequence is TGTGCCAGCAGCGTAGGACAGGGGGCCCTGAACACTGAAGCTTTCTTT. This gives the protein CASSVGQGALNTEAFF.

This clonotype has at least ten counts. V gene TRBV7-6 combines with J gene TRBJ2-3, with 8 bases aligning to TRBD1. Germline loops: CDR1 SGHVS, CDR2 FNYEAQ. After removal of 4 bases from V and 6 bases from J, the junction contained 9 bases not matched to a gene. The CDR3 has 15 residues. CDR3: CASSSGQGEVDTQYF. Written as DNA, the CDR3 is TGTGCCAGCAGCTCAGGACAGGGTGAGGTGGATACGCAGTATTTT.

The V call is TRBV6-5, the J call TRBJ1-5; D remains ambiguous. The V and J ends lost 4 bases and 0 bases respectively, with 10 bases between them. Germline lookup yields CDR1 MNHEY and CDR2 SVGAGI. The CDR3 spans 15 residues. The CDR3 here is CASSSGADSNQPQHF. The CDR3 nucleotides read TGTGCCAGCAGTTCCGGAGCGGATAGCAATCAGCCCCAGCATTTT.

In this sample, this clonotype turned up many times. This rearrangement joins TRBV6-1 to TRBJ1-5; D is unresolved. V gave up 2 bases and J gave up 0 bases, with 8 bases separating them. This CDR3 has 15 amino acids. The germline V gene encodes CDR1 MNHNS and CDR2 SASEGT. In DNA, the CDR3 is TGTGCCAGCAGTGAAATGGGTTATAGCAATCAGCCCCAGCATTTT. Protein sequence: CASSEMGYSNQPQHF.

This chain joins TRBV5-5 and TRBJ1-1; maybe TRBD1 (5 bases). V was pared by 0 bases and J by 11 bases, with 8 bases between. The CDR3 covers 11 residues. The germline V gene has CDR1 SGHKS and CDR2 YYEKEE (reference sequence). The chain's CDR3 is CASSLGGRAFF. For the CDR3, the DNA is TGTGCCAGCAGCTTGGGGGGCCGGGCTTTCTTT.

The chain employs TRBV19 and TRBJ2-3, with 14 bases fitting TRBD2. The J call may be wrong; the DNA end is better matched by TRBJ2-7. The CDR3 extends over 17 amino acids. Per germline, CDR1 LNHDA and CDR2 SQIVND (reference sequence). The CDR3 bases are TGTGCCAGTAGTACATCCCGACTAGCGGGAGGGCCAGATGAGCAGTACTTC. It specifies CASSTSRLAGGPDEQYF.

The sample holds many counts of this clonotype. The genes are TRBV6-2 or TRBV6-3 and TRBJ2-1; 9 positions match TRBD2. V lost 5 bases to trimming and J lost 7 bases; unmatched junction nucleotides: 12. The CDR3 contains 16 residues. Germline CDR1 and CDR2: MNHEY and SVGEGT. This chain's CDR3 is CASSPIAGVGRNEQFF. The DNA for the CDR3 is TGTGCCAGCAGTCCCATAGCGGGAGTAGGGAGGAATGAGCAGTTCTTC.

This clonotype was picked up a small number of times. A single base is all that separates this from a far larger clone, so a read error is likely. The J gene is TRBJ2-3, the V gene TRBV11-2; 9 bases are a match to TRBD1. The end of the DNA is better explained by TRBJ2-7, so the J call may be wrong. Germline CDR1 is SGHAT and CDR2 is FQNNGV. This CDR3 region has 15 residues. The CDR3 nucleotides are TGTGCCAGCAGCGGACGGACAGGGGCAGCAAATGAGCAGTACTTC. Its protein is CASSGRTGAANEQYF.

This clonotype has more than one count but fewer than ten. V gene TRBV7-6 combines with J gene TRBJ2-5; possible D gene TRBD2, 5 bases. CDR3 length equals 15 residues. Trimming removed 7 bases from V and 4 bases from J, with 19 bases in between. In germline, CDR1 is SGHVS, CDR2 FNYEAQ. The CDR3 loop reads CASTLGVGGGETQYF. CDR3 DNA sequence: TGTGCCAGCACCCTGGGAGTAGGTGGAGGAGAGACCCAGTACTTC.

This clonotype was detected only a few times. This could be a read error, since a much larger clone is one nucleotide away. The V and J genes are TRBV2 and TRBJ1-1; the D gene is possibly TRBD1 (5 bases). CDR1 is SNHLY, CDR2 FYNNEI, per germline. This CDR3 contains 13 residues. The CDR3 region is CASVARGHTGAFF. In nucleotides, the CDR3 is TGTGCCAGCGTCGCAAGGGGCCACACTGGAGCTTTCTTT.

A note on this clonotype: A far larger clone differs by one base, so this is likely a read error. The chain combines TRBV7-2 with TRBJ2-1; maybe TRBD2 (5 bases). The end of the DNA aligns better with TRBJ2-3, so the J call may be wrong. The germline gives CDR1 SGHTA, CDR2 FQGNSA. The CDR3 is 11 residues long. CDR3 sequence reads: CARSPAGAQYF. The DNA of the CDR3 is TGTGCCCGCAGCCCGGCCGGGGCGCAGTATTTT.

This chain connects TRBV20-1 to TRBJ2-7; 7 positions match TRBD2. V trimming: 0 bases; J trimming: 7 bases; junction bases outside the gene matches: 12. The CDR3 sequence is 15 residues long. CDR1 DFQATT and CDR2 SNEGSKA come from the germline V gene (reference sequence). CDR3 DNA: TGCAGTGCTAGAGACCTCGGGGCTAGCGGTTATGAGCAGTACTTC. Its protein product is CSARDLGASGYEQYF.

The V call is TRBV7-9, the J call TRBJ1-2, with 8 bases matching TRBD1. Germline V gives CDR1 SEHNR, CDR2 FQNEAQ (reference sequence). This CDR3 is built from 15 residues. After removal of 4 bases from V and 5 bases from J, the junction contained 9 bases not matched to a gene. CDR3 coding DNA: TGTGCCAGCAGCTCAGGACAGGGATCCCTATATGGCTACACCTTC. Encoded protein: CASSSGQGSLYGYTF.

This clonotype was seen a handful of times. The V call is TRBV20-1, the J call TRBJ2-7, with TRBD2 matching over 8 bases. J was trimmed by 3 bases and V by 1 base; bases with no gene match: 8. CDR3 length: 15 residues. CDR1 and CDR2 (germline): DFQATT, SNEGSKA (reference sequence). CDR3: CSARARGLAFYEQYF. CDR3 DNA sequence: TGCAGTGCTAGAGCTCGAGGACTAGCCTTCTACGAGCAGTACTTC.

At least ten counts were recorded for this clonotype. V is TRBV29-1 and J is TRBJ2-1; TRBD2 matches at 11 bases. Per germline, CDR1 SQVTM and CDR2 ANQGSEA. V shed 6 bases and J 8 bases; nucleotides not matched to a gene: 18. The CDR3 extends over 17 amino acids. The CDR3, as DNA: TGCAGCGTCAGGGGGCGGGTGCTGGGGACTAGCGGCGATGAGCAGTTCTTC. Its translation: CSVRGRVLGTSGDEQFF.

This clonotype was counted ten times or more. V usage is TRBV3-1 and J usage is TRBJ2-7; the D call may be TRBD1 or TRBD2 (5 bases each). Germline loops: CDR1 LGHDT, CDR2 YNNKEL (reference sequence). V lost 4 bases, J lost 1 base, and 11 bases lay in between. The CDR3 has 14 amino acids. CDR3 DNA sequence: TGTGCCAGCAGCCTCGGGACCTTTTCCTACGAGCAGTACTTC. Its protein is CASSLGTFSYEQYF.